This entry is about one TCR beta chain. Other DNA sequences within the sample encode an identical CDR3. Only in-frame clones appear in the TCRdb table, and some are missing; sequencing was by immunoSEQ multiplex PCR. The sample consists of roughly 1,000,000 clones, about 80% of them appearing once. This entry comes from a study of shared clonotypes between healthy human individuals. This TCR was sampled from a man younger than 30 in good health. Some clones in this sample may be carry-over from other donors' samples. Sequenced input: memory CD4+ T cells from PBMCs. Subset here: CD45RA-negative fraction.

The DNA of the CDR3 is TGTGCCAGCAGCGTGGACAGCAACTATGGCTACACCTTC. Protein: CASSVDSNYGYTF. The chain joins TRBV5-4 to TRBJ1-2; D is perhaps TRBD1 (6 bases). The CDR3 has 13 amino acids. V was shortened by 4 bases and J by 2 bases, with 9 bases between the two germline ends. The germline CDR1 and CDR2 sequences are SGHNT and YYREEE (reference sequence).